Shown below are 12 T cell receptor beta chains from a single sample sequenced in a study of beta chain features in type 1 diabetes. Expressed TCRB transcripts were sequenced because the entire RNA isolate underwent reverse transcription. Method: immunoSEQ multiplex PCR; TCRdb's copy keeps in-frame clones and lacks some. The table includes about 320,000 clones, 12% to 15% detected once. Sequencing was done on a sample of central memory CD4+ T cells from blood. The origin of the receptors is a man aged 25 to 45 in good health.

As DNA, the CDR3 is TGTGCCAGCAGCTCCGCGGGCGGGCAGGGTAACACTGAAGCTTTCTTT. It encodes CASSSAGGQGNTEAFF. This chain links TRBV7-6 with TRBJ1-1; tentatively, D is TRBD1 (5 bases). Trimming removed 4 bases at V and 2 bases at J, with 17 bases between. The CDR3 is 16 residues long. The germline CDR1 and CDR2 sequences are SGHVS and FNYEAQ. Full variable domain (missing parts from reference TRBV7-6 and TRBJ1-1): GAGVSQSPRYKVTKRGQDVALRCDPISGHVSLYWYRQALGQGPEFLTYFNYEAQQDKSGLPNDRFSAERPEGSISTLTIQRTEQRDSAMYRCASSSAGGQGNTEAFFGQGTRLTVV.

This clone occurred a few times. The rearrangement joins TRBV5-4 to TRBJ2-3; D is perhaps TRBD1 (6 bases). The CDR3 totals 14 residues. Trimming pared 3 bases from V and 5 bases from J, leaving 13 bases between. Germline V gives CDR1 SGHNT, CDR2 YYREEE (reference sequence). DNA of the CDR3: TGTGCCAGCAGCTCATTGGACAGAGAAGATACGCAGTATTTT. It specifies CASSSLDREDTQYF.

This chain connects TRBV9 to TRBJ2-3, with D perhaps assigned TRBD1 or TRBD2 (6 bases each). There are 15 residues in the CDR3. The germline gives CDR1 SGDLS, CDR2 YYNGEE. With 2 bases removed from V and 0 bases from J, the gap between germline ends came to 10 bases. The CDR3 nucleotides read TGTGCCAGCAGCGTGGGGGGCCCTAGCACAGATACGCAGTATTTT. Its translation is CASSVGGPSTDTQYF.

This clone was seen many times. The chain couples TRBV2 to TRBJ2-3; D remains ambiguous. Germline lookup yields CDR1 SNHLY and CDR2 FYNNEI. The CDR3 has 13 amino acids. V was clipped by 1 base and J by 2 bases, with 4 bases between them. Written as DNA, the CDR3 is TGTGCCAGCAGTGAAGAACTCACAGATACGCAGTATTTT. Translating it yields CASSEELTDTQYF.

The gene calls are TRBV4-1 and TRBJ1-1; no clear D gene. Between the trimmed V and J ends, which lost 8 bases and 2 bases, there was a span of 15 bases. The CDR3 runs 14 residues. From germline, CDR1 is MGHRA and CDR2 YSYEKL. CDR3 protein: CASRGVLVNTEAFF. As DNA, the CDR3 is TGCGCCAGCCGCGGCGTATTGGTTAACACTGAAGCTTTCTTT.

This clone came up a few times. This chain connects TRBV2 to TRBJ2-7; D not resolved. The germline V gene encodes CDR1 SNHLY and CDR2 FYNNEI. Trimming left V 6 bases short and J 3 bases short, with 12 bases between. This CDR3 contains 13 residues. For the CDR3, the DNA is TGTGCCAGCAGAGGAAGGCGCGGCTACGAGCAGTACGTC. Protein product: CASRGRRGYEQYV.

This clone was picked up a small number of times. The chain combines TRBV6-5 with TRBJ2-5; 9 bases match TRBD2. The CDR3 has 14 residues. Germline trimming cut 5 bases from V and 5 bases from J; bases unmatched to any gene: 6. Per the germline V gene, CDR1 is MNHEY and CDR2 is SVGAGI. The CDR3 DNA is TGTGCCAGCAGTGTGGGACTAGCTCGGGAGACCCAGTACTTC. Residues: CASSVGLARETQYF.

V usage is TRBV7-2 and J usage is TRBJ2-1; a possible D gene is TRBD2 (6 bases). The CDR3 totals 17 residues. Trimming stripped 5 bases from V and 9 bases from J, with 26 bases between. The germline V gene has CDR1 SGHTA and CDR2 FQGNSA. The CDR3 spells CASSIFHGGYAGGEQFF. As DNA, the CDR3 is TGTGCCAGCAGCATCTTCCACGGGGGTTACGCTGGCGGTGAGCAGTTCTTC.

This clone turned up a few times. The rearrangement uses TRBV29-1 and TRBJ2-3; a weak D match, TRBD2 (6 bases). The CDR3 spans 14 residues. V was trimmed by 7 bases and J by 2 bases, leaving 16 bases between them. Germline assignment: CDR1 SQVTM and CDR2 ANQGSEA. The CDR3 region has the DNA TGCAGCGCCCAGGGACTTGGGTCCACAGATACGCAGTATTTT. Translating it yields CSAQGLGSTDTQYF.

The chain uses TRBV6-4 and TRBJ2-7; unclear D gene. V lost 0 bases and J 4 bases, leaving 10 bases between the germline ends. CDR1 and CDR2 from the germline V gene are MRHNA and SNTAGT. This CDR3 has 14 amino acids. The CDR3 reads CASSDSGNTYEQYV. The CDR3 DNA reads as TGTGCCAGCAGTGACTCGGGCAATACATACGAGCAGTACGTC.

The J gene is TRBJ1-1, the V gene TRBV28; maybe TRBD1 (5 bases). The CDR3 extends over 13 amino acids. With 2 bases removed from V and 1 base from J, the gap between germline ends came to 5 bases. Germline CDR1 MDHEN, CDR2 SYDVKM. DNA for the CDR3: TGTGCCAGCAGTTTACAGGGGAACACTGAAGCTTTCTTT. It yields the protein CASSLQGNTEAFF. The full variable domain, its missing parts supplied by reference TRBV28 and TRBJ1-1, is DVKVTQSSRYLVKRTGEKVFLECVQDMDHENMFWYRQDPGLGLRLIYFSYDVKMKEKGDIPEGYSVSREKKERFSLILESASTNQTSMYLCASSLQGNTEAFFGQGTRLTVV.

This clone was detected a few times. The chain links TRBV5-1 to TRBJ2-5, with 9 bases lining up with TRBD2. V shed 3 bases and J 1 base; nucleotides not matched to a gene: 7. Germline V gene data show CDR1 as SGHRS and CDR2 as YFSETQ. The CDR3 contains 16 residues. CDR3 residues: CASSWTRSGGQETQYF. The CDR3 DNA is TGCGCCAGCAGCTGGACGCGTAGCGGGGGCCAAGAGACCCAGTACTTC.